This TCR beta chain comes out of a study of CD8 T cells in Susac syndrome. Sequencing of TCR beta was carried out in blood CD8+ and CD4+ T cells. Healthy donors, matched for age and sex, constituted the control group. Purification of the CD8+ and CD4+ T cells relied on negative isolation, and TEMRA cells underwent FACS enrichment. Germline-derived CDR1 and CDR2 are DFQATT and SNEGSKA (reference sequence). V lost 5 bases and J 1 base, leaving 8 bases between the germline ends. The length of the CDR3 is 12 residues. It was with random hexamers that 0.5 to 1 ug RNA was reverse transcribed. Amplification of TCR beta CDR3 across 54 Vbeta and 13 Jbeta was performed with immunoSEQ multiplex PCR. Each CDR3 protein is one row after TCRdb ran MiXCR on the immunoSEQ multiplex PCR reads. The sample has 100,000 to 150,000 distinct CDR3 sequences; approximately 96% are singletons.

The TCR comes from a human donor in good health. The chain combines TRBV20-1 with TRBJ1-2; no reliable D call. The specimen was CD4+ T cells from PBMCs. This chain's CDR3 is CSARIDNYGYTF. DNA for the CDR3: TGCAGTGCTCGGATAGATAACTATGGCTACACCTTC.